A selection of T cell receptor beta chains follows, all from one sample in a study of shared clonotypes between healthy human individuals. Produced via immunoSEQ multiplex PCR; TCRdb's table is partial and in-frame only. This table has about 2.2 million clones, roughly 95% appearing once. Sequencing used naive CD8+ T cells from PBMCs. The receptors come from a man aged 18 to 35 in good health. Some clones in this sample may be carry-over from other donors' samples. Each CDR3 is given with its conserved first and last residue. D genes are given only for firm matches. Part of the rows lack a size; the others show once, few, many or a class for expanded clones.

clone_size	d_call	v_call	j_call	cdr3_nt	cdr3_aa
NA	TRBD2	TRBV9	TRBJ2-2	TGTGCCAGCAGCGTAGTTAGCGGGATAACCGGGGAGCTGTTTTTT	CASSVVSGITGELFF
NA	NA	TRBV6-5	TRBJ2-7	TGTGCCAGCAGCCCTCACCCTTACGAGCAGTACTTC	CASSPHPYEQYF
NA	NA	TRBV30	TRBJ1-1	TGTGCCTGCATAGAGAATGAAGCTTTCTTT	CACIENEAFF
NA	NA	TRBV5-4	TRBJ1-1	TGTGCCAGCAGCGAGGACGGTGGGAACACTGAAGCTTTCTTT	CASSEDGGNTEAFF
once	NA	TRBV7-2	TRBJ2-7	TGTGCCAGCAGCTCTTATTGGCCGGGAGTAGTTTCCTCCGAGCAGTACTTC	CASSSYWPGVVSSEQYF
NA	NA	TRBV7-2	TRBJ2-7	TGTGCCAGCAGCTTAACAGGCCTTCAGAGCTCCTACGAGCAGTACTTC	CASSLTGLQSSYEQYF
NA	NA	TRBV6-1	TRBJ2-7	TGTGCCAGCAGCGCTGAGCGCGGGCTTTACTACGAGCAGTACTTC	CASSAERGLYYEQYF
once	NA	TRBV6-6	TRBJ2-2	TGTGCCAGCAGCCAGGTGACCGGGGAGCTGTTTTTT	CASSQVTGELFF
NA	NA	TRBV13	TRBJ2-2	TGTGCCAGCACCCGACGAGGCACCGGGGAGCTGTTTTTT	CASTRRGTGELFF
once	TRBD1	TRBV4-3	TRBJ2-7	TGCGCCAGCAGCCCATCAGGGACAGGTCTCTACGAGCAGTACTTC	CASSPSGTGLYEQYF
few	NA	TRBV28	TRBJ1-1	TGTGCCAGCAGTTCCTCAGGGGCTTTCTTT	CASSSSGAFF
once	NA	TRBV9	TRBJ1-2	TGTGCCAGCAGCCCCAGCGGTCACAGCCCCTATGGCTACACCTTC	CASSPSGHSPYGYTF
NA	NA	TRBV7-8	TRBJ2-7	TGTGCCAGCAGCTTAATTAGTTCGTACGAGCAGTACTTC	CASSLISSYEQYF
NA	TRBD1	TRBV9	TRBJ2-3	TGTGCCAGCAGCTCTCGGACAGGGGAAGGGACAGATACGCAGTATTTT	CASSSRTGEGTDTQYF
NA	TRBD1	TRBV19	TRBJ2-2	TGTGCCAGTAGCGTTGTTCGACAGGGGGTCGGCCTCCGGACATACACCGGGGAGCTGTTTTTT	CASSVVRQGVGLRTYTGELFF
NA	NA	TRBV15	TRBJ1-4	TGTGCCACCAGCAGAGTAATGCAGGCGGAAAAACTGTTTTTT	CATSRVMQAEKLFF
NA	TRBD1	TRBV4-1	TRBJ1-5	TGCGCCAGCAGCCTCTGGACAGGGGATCAGCCCCAGCATTTT	CASSLWTGDQPQHF
NA	TRBD1	TRBV28	TRBJ1-2	TGTGCCAGCAGTTTGGGGGCAGGGGGCCACTATGGCTACACCTTC	CASSLGAGGHYGYTF
NA	NA	TRBV11-3	TRBJ1-1	TGTGCCAGCAGCTTAGGAGTCACAGGGGAAGCTTTCTTT	CASSLGVTGEAFF
NA	TRBD1	TRBV28	TRBJ2-1	TGTGCCAGCAGGACGGACAGGGGGCCCTACAATGAGCAGTTCTTC	CASRTDRGPYNEQFF
NA	NA	TRBV5-8	TRBJ1-2	TGTGCCAGCCCCTTGGGGGGGGCATATGGCTACACCTTC	CASPLGGAYGYTF
NA	NA	TRBV6-5	TRBJ1-5	TGTGCCAGCAGTTTACAGGAGAGCAATCAGCCCCAGCATTTT	CASSLQESNQPQHF
NA	TRBD2	TRBV19	TRBJ2-1	TGTGCCAGTAGTATAGGTCTAGCGGGAGGGCGCAATGAGCAGTTCTTC	CASSIGLAGGRNEQFF
NA	NA	TRBV15	TRBJ1-1	TGTGCCACCAGCAGTTGGTCGGACACTGAAGCTTTCTTT	CATSSWSDTEAFF
NA	TRBD1	TRBV10-3	TRBJ1-6	TGTGCCATCAGTGGGACAGGGGGCGCCTCACCCCTCCACTTT	CAISGTGGASPLHF
NA	NA	TRBV13	TRBJ2-1	TGTGCCAGCAGCTTCGGGGGAAATGAGCAGTTCTTC	CASSFGGNEQFF
NA	TRBD1	TRBV29-1	TRBJ2-7	TGCAGCGCCCGCTTGTTCTGGGGACAGGGTGCCTACGAGCAGTACTTC	CSARLFWGQGAYEQYF
NA	NA	TRBV4-1	TRBJ2-7	TGCGCCAGCAGCCAGAACAGGGATAGGTACGAGCAGTACTTC	CASSQNRDRYEQYF
NA	NA	TRBV30	TRBJ1-4	TGTGCCTGGAGGCCGATGCAACAGACGAATGAAAAACTGTTTTTT	CAWRPMQQTNEKLFF
NA	NA	TRBV7-2	TRBJ2-2	TGTGCCAGCAGCTTAGTTGAGGGGATAGGGGAGCTGTTTTTT	CASSLVEGIGELFF
NA	NA	TRBV7-2	TRBJ2-3	TGTGCCAGCAGCTTAGTATGGGGGAGGCAGTGGACAGATACGCAGTATTTT	CASSLVWGRQWTDTQYF
NA	NA	TRBV5-1	TRBJ1-1	TGCGCCAGCAGCAATTACCGGGACGGGAACACTGAAGCTTTCTTT	CASSNYRDGNTEAFF
NA	NA	TRBV11-2	TRBJ1-2	TGTGCCAGCAGCTCCAACTTAGACTATGGCTACACCTTC	CASSSNLDYGYTF
NA	NA	TRBV13	TRBJ1-4	TGTGCCAGCAGCCAAAGGGGACGGGCTAATGAAAAACTGTTTTTT	CASSQRGRANEKLFF
NA	NA	TRBV18	TRBJ2-3	TGTGCCAGCTCACCACAGGTCACAGGGCCCACAGATACGCAGTATTTT	CASSPQVTGPTDTQYF
NA	NA	TRBV4-3	TRBJ2-1	TGCGCCAGCAGCCGACTTACTTTTCAAGGGAGTGAGCAGTTCTTC	CASSRLTFQGSEQFF
NA	TRBD1	TRBV27	TRBJ2-5	TGTGCCAGCAGTTTAAATTGGGACAGAGAGACCCAGTACTTC	CASSLNWDRETQYF
NA	TRBD1	TRBV7-9	TRBJ1-4	TGTGCCAGCAGCTGGACAGGGCTAAGGGAAGAAAAACTGTTTTTT	CASSWTGLREEKLFF
NA	NA	TRBV4-2	TRBJ2-5	TGTGCCAGCAGCCAAGAACGGGGGTACGAGACCCAGTACTTC	CASSQERGYETQYF
NA	NA	TRBV2	TRBJ2-7	TGTGCCAGCAGACCCCTACCTAGGGGCTACGAGCAGTACTTC	CASRPLPRGYEQYF
NA	NA	TRBV19	TRBJ2-4	TGTGCCAGTAGTATTGACGGGGAACACATTCAGTACTTC	CASSIDGEHIQYF
NA	TRBD2	TRBV27	TRBJ2-7	TGTGCCAGCAGTGTGTCTAGCGGGGACCACTCCTACGAGCAGTACTTC	CASSVSSGDHSYEQYF
NA	NA	TRBV19	TRBJ1-3	TGTGCCAGTAGTATATTCGAAGGGCGGATCTCTGGAAACACCATATATTTT	CASSIFEGRISGNTIYF
NA	NA	TRBV7-9	TRBJ1-4	TGTGCCAGCAGCAAAGATAACAGGGAAAAACTGTTTTTT	CASSKDNREKLFF
NA	TRBD2	TRBV4-1	TRBJ2-7	TGCGCCAGCAGCCAAGGACTAGCGTCTGCATACGAGCAGTACTTC	CASSQGLASAYEQYF
NA	NA	TRBV7-2	TRBJ2-7	TGTGCCAGCAGCCCTCGGTACTCCTACGAGCAGTACTTC	CASSPRYSYEQYF
NA	TRBD2	TRBV29-1	TRBJ2-5	TGCAGCGTTGGGGGCGTAGCGGGAGCTGGAGAGACCCAGTACTTC	CSVGGVAGAGETQYF
NA	TRBD2	TRBV5-1	TRBJ2-1	TGCGCCAGCAGCTTGTTTGCTAGCGGCACATACAATGAGCAGTTCTTC	CASSLFASGTYNEQFF
NA	TRBD2	TRBV11-2	TRBJ2-3	TGTGCCAGCAGCAGGGGGACTAGCGGGAGTTTAGCAGATACGCAGTATTTT	CASSRGTSGSLADTQYF
NA	TRBD1	TRBV27	TRBJ2-1	TGTGCCAGCAGTTTAGTCGGGGGGACAGGGTCCTACAATGAGCAGTTCTTC	CASSLVGGTGSYNEQFF
NA	NA	TRBV28	TRBJ1-6	TGTGCCAGCAGTGCAACACCCACGATGGGGTATTCACCCCTCCACTTT	CASSATPTMGYSPLHF
NA	TRBD2	TRBV12-5	TRBJ2-1	TGTGCTAGTGGTTTGGTAGGGCTAGCGGGGGCCCTAAGGGAGCAGTTCTTC	CASGLVGLAGALREQFF
NA	TRBD2	TRBV29-1	TRBJ2-1	TGCAGTGTCGAGGGACTAGCGGGAGTGAATGAGCAGTTCTTC	CSVEGLAGVNEQFF